This T cell receptor (beta chain) originates from a study of regulatory T cells in long-lasting Graves disease. At the level of the study: More than 5 years of antithyroid drugs with positive TSH receptor antibodies defined persistent Graves' disease.

Study-wide points: Persistent patients had more shared public clonotypes (around 2,500) than new patients (966). Study of thyroid tissue was not done, with only peripheral blood studied.

This clonotype was observed a few times. Antigen unknown. Trimming removed 1 base from V and 7 bases from J, with 11 bases in between. The germline CDR1 and CDR2 sequences are SQVTM and ANQGSEA. The CDR3 contains 13 residues. Time point reported: persistent/refractory GD, antithyroid drugs over 5 years with positive TRAb. Preparation of the TCR library used RNA extracted from PBMCs. Clinicians diagnosed Graves' disease using American Thyroid Association guidelines. Library construction for TCR beta used iRepertoire HTBI primers and Arm-PCR of CDR3 regions. TCRdb processed the multiplex PCR reads anew with MiXCR; each CDR3 protein has one entry. The repertoire holds 500,000 to 700,000 distinct CDR3 sequences, with 30% as singletons.

The gene calls are TRBV29-1 and TRBJ2-4; unclear D gene. Sequenced material: peripheral blood mononuclear cells (PBMCs), taken when the disease was refractory, from a patient treated with antithyroid drugs. This receptor was taken from a female donor with Graves disease. CDR3 DNA sequence: TGCAGCGTTGAAGGTCAAAGCCCCAACATTCAGTACTTC. Translating gives CSVEGQSPNIQYF.